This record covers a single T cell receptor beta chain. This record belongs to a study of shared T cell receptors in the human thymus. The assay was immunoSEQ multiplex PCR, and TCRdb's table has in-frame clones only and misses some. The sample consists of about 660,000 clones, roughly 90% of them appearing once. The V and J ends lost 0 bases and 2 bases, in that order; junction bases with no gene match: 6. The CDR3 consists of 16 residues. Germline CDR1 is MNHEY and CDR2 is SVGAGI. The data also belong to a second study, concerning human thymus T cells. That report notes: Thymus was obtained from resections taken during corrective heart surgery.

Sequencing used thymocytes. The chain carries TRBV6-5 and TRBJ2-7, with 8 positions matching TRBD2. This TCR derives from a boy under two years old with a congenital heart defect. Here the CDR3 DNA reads TGTGCCAGCAGTTACTCGGTGCGGGAGGAGCCCTACGAGCAGTACTTC. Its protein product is CASSYSVREEPYEQYF.